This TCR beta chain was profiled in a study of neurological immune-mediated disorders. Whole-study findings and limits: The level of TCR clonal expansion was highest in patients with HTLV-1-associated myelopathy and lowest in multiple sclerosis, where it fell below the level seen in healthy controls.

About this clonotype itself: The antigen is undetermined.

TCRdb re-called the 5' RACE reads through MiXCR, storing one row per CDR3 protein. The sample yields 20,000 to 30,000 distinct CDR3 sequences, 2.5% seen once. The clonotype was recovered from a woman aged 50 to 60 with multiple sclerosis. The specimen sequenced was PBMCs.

CDR3 DNA sequence: TGCGCCAGCATGGATTCTGATAATTCACCCCTCCACTTT. This codes for CASMDSDNSPLHF. The chain combines TRBV5-1 with TRBJ1-6, with no clear D. V lost 6 bases and J lost 5, with 9 bases in between. The CDR3 covers 13 residues. Per germline, CDR1 SGHRS and CDR2 YFSETQ.